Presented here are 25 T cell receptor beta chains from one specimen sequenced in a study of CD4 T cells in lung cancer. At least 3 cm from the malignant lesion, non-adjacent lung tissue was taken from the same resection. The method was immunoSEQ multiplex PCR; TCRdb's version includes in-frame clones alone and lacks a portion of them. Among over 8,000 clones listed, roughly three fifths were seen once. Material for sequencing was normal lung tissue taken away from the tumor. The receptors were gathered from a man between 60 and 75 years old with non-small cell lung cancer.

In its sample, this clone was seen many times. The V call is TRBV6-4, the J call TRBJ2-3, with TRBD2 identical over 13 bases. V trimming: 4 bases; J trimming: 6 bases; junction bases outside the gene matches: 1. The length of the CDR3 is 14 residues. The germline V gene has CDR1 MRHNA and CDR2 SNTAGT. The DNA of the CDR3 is TGTGCCAGCAGTGGGACTAGCGGGAGCGATACGCAGTATTTT. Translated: CASSGTSGSDTQYF.

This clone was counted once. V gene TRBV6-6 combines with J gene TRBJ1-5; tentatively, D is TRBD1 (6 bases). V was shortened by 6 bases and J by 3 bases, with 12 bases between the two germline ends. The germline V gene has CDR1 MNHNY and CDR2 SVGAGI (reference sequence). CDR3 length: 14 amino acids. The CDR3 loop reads CASSMGQPNQPQHF. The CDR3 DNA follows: TGTGCCAGCAGCATGGGACAACCCAATCAGCCCCAGCATTTT.

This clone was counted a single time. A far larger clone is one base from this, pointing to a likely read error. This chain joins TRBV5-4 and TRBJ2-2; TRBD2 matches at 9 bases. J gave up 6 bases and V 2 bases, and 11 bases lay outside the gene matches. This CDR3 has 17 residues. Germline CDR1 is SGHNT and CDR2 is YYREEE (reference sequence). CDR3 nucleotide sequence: TGTGCCAGCAGCTTAGCACCTCTAGCGGGAAGGGCCGGGGAGCTGTTTTTT. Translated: CASSLAPLAGRAGELFF.

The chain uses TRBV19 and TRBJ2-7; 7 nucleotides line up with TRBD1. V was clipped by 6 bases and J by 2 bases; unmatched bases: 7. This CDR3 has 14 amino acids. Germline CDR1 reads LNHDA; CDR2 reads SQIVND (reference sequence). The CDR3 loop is CASSFGQETYEQYF. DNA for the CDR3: TGTGCCAGTAGCTTCGGACAGGAGACCTACGAGCAGTACTTC.

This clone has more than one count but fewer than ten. CDR3: CASNSGRTDTQYF. For the CDR3, the DNA is TGTGCCAGTAATAGCGGCCGGACAGATACGCAGTATTTT. V usage is TRBV19 and J usage is TRBJ2-3; the D gene is possibly TRBD2 (6 bases). The CDR3 has 13 amino acids. Trimming took 7 bases from V and 3 from J, leaving 11 bases between them. Per germline, CDR1 LNHDA and CDR2 SQIVND (reference sequence).

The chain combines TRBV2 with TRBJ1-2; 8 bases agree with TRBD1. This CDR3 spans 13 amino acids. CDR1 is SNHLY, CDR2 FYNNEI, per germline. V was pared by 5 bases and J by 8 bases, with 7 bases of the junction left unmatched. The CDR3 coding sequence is TGTGCCAGCAGTCAGACAGGGGCGCGGGGCTACACCTTC. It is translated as CASSQTGARGYTF. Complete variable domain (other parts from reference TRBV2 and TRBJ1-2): EPEVTQTPSHQVTQMGQEVILRCVPISNHLYFYWYRQILGQKVEFLVSFYNNEISEKSEIFDDQFSVERPDGSNFTLKIRSTKLEDSAMYFCASSQTGARGYTFGSGTRLTVV.

In DNA form, the CDR3 reads TGTGCCAGCAGCTTAGTTCTAATTACCAATGAGCAGTTCTTC. Protein product: CASSLVLITNEQFF. The V gene is TRBV11-2, the J gene TRBJ2-1, with D unclear. The CDR3 length is 14 residues. The germline V gene has CDR1 SGHAT and CDR2 FQNNGV. With 1 base removed from V and 6 bases from J, the gap between germline ends came to 10 bases.

As DNA, the CDR3 is TGCGCCAGCAGCTTGGTGGGAGTCTCGGATACGCAGTATTTT. Its translation: CASSLVGVSDTQYF. The chain joins TRBV5-1 to TRBJ2-3; TRBD2 might be the D (5 bases). The CDR3 sequence is 14 residues long. Germline loops: CDR1 SGHRS, CDR2 YFSETQ. V was trimmed by 0 bases and J by 6 bases, leaving 11 bases between them. The full variable domain, in which reference TRBV5-1 and TRBJ2-3 provide the parts outside the CDR3, is KAGVTQTPRYLIKTRGQQVTLSCSPISGHRSVSWYQQTPGQGLQFLFEYFSETQRNKGNFPGRFSGRQFSNSRSEMNVSTLELGDSALYLCASSLVGVSDTQYFGPGTRLTVL.

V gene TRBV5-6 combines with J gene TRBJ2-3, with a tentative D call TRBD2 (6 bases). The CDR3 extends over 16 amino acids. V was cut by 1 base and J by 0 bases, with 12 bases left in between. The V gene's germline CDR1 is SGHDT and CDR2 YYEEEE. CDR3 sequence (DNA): TGTGCCAGCAGCTTGTATAGCGGAACTAGCACAGATACGCAGTATTTT. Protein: CASSLYSGTSTDTQYF.

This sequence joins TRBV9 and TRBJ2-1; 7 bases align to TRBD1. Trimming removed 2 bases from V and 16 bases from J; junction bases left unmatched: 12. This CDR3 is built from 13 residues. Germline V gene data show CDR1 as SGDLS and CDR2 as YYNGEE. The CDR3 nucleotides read TGTGCCAGCAGCGTCAAATGGGACAGCCCTCTCTTCTTC. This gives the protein CASSVKWDSPLFF.

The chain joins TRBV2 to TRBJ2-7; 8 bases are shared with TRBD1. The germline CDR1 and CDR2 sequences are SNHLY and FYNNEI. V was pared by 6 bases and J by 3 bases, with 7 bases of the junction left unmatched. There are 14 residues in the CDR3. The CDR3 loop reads CASRDTGQGYEQYF. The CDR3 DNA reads TGTGCCAGCAGGGACACCGGACAGGGCTACGAGCAGTACTTC. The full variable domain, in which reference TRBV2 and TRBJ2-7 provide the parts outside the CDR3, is EPEVTQTPSHQVTQMGQEVILRCVPISNHLYFYWYRQILGQKVEFLVSFYNNEISEKSEIFDDQFSVERPDGSNFTLKIRSTKLEDSAMYFCASRDTGQGYEQYFGPGTRLTVT.

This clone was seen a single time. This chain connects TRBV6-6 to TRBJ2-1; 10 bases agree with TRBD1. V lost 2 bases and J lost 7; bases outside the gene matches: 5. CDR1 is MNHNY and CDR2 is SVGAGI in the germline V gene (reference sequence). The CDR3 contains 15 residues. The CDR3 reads CASSYRQGARNEQFF. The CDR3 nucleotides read TGTGCCAGCAGTTACAGACAGGGGGCAAGGAATGAGCAGTTCTTC.

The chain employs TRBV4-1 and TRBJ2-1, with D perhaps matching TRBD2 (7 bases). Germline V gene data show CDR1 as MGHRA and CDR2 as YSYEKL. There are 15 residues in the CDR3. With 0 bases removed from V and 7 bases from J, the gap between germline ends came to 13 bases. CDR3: CASSQDGRGGNEQFF. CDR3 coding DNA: TGCGCCAGCAGCCAAGATGGTAGGGGGGGTAATGAGCAGTTCTTC.

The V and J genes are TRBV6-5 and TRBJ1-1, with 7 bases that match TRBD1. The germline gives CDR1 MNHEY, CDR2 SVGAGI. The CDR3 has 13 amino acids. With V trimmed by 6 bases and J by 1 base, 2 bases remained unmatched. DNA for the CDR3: TGTGCCAGCAGGGGACAGTCGAACACTGAAGCTTTCTTT. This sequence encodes CASRGQSNTEAFF.

This chain's CDR3 is CASSDPVSEQFF. The CDR3 DNA follows: TGCGCCAGCAGTGACCCCGTCAGTGAGCAGTTCTTC. This sequence joins TRBV10-1 and TRBJ2-1; D is ambiguous. CDR3 length: 12 residues. Germline V lookup: CDR1 WNHNN, CDR2 SYGVQD (reference sequence). Trimming pared 3 bases from V and 9 bases from J, leaving 9 bases between.

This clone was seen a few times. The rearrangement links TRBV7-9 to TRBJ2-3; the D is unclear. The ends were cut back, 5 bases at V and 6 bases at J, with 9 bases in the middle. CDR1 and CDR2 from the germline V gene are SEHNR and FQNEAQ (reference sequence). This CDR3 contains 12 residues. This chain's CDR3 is CASSPLSDTQYF. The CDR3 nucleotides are TGTGCCAGCAGCCCACTCTCGGATACGCAGTATTTT.

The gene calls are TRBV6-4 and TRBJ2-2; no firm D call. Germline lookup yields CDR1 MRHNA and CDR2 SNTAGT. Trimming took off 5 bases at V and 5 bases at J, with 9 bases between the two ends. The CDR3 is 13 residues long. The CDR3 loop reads CASSLDETGELFF. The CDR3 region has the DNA TGTGCCAGCAGTCTAGATGAGACCGGGGAGCTGTTTTTT.

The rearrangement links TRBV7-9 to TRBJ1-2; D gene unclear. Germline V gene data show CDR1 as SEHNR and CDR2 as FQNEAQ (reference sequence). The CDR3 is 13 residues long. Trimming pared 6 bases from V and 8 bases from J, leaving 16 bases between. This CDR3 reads CASRLPAGGGYTF. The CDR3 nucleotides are TGTGCCAGCAGGCTTCCGGCAGGTGGCGGCTACACCTTC.

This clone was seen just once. For the CDR3, the DNA is TGTGCCAGGGCAGCCTACCAAAGCGAGCAGTACGTC. Encoded protein: CARAAYQSEQYV. This rearrangement joins TRBV19 to TRBJ2-7; D gene unclear. The CDR3 runs to 12 residues. The germline V gene has CDR1 LNHDA and CDR2 SQIVND (reference sequence). V was cut by 9 bases and J by 6 bases, with 15 bases left in between.

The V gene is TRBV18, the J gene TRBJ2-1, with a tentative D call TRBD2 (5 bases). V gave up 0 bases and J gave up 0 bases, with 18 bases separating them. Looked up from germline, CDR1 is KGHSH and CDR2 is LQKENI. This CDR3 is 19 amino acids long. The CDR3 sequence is CASSPPAGSGGSSYNEQFF. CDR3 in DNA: TGTGCCAGCTCACCACCGGCTGGGAGCGGCGGTAGCTCCTACAATGAGCAGTTCTTC.

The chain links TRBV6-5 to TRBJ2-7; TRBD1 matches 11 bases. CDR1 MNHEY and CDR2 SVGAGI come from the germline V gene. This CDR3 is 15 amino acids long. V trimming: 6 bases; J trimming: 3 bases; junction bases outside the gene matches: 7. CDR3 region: CASRESGTGGYEQYF. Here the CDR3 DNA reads TGTGCCAGCAGAGAGTCCGGGACAGGGGGCTACGAGCAGTACTTC.

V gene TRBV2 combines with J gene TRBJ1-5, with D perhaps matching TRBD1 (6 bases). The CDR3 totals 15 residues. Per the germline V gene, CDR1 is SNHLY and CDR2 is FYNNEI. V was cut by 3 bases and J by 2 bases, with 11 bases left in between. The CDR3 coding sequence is TGTGCCAGCAGTGACAGGGGAAAGGGCAATCAGCCCCAGCATTTT. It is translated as CASSDRGKGNQPQHF.

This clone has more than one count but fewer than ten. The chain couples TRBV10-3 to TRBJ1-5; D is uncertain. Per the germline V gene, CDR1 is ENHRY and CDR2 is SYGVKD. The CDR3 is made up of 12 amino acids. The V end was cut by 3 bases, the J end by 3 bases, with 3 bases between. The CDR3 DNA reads TGTGCCATCAGTGACAACAATCAGCCCCAGCATTTT. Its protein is CAISDNNQPQHF.

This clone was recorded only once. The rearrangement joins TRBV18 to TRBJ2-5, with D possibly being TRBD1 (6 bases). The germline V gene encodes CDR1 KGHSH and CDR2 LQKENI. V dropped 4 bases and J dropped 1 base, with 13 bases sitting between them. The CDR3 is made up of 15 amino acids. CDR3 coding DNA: TGTGCCAGCTCACGAAGGGGGTCGGCCCAAGAGACCCAGTACTTC. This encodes CASSRRGSAQETQYF.

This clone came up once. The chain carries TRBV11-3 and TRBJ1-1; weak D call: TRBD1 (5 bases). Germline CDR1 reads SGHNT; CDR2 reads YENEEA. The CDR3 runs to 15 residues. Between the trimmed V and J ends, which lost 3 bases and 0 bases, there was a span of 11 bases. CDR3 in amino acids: CASSLLKGLNTEAFF. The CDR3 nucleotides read TGTGCCAGCAGCTTGCTTAAGGGGTTGAACACTGAAGCTTTCTTT.